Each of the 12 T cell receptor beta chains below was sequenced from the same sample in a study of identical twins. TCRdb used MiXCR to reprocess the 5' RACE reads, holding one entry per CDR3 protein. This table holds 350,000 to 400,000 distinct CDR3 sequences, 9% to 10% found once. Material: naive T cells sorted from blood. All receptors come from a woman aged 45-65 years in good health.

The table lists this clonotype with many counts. This CDR3 reads CAIRAVGGVYGYTF. The CDR3 nucleotides are TGTGCCATCAGGGCAGTCGGAGGGGTCTATGGCTACACCTTC. The chain is built from TRBV10-3 and TRBJ1-2, with D maybe TRBD1 (5 bases). The CDR3 is 14 residues long. Germline V gene data show CDR1 as ENHRY and CDR2 as SYGVKD. Between the trimmed V and J ends, which lost 6 bases and 4 bases, there was a span of 15 bases.

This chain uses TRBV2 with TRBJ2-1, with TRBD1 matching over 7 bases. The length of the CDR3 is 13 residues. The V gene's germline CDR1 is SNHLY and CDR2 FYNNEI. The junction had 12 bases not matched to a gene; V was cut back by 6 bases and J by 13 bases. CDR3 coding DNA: TGTGCCAGCAGCCTCTTATTGGGGACAGATCAGTTCTTC. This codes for CASSLLLGTDQFF.

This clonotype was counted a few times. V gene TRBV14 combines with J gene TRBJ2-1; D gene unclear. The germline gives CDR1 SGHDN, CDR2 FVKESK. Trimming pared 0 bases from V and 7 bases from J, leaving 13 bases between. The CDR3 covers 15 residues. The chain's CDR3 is CASSQDLQASNEQFF. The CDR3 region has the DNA TGTGCCAGCAGCCAAGATTTGCAGGCCTCAAATGAGCAGTTCTTC. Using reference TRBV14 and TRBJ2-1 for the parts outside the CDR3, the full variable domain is EAGVTQFPSHSVIEKGQTVTLRCDPISGHDNLYWYRRVMGKEIKFLLHFVKESKQDESGMPNNRFLAERTGGTYSTLKVQPAELEDSGVYFCASSQDLQASNEQFFGPGTRLTVL.

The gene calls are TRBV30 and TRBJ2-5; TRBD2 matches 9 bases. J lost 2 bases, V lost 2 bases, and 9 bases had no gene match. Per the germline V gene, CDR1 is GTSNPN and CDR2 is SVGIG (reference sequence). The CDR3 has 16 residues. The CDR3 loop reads CAWSWGGGGLQETQYF. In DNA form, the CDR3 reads TGTGCCTGGAGTTGGGGCGGGGGGGGACTACAAGAGACCCAGTACTTC.

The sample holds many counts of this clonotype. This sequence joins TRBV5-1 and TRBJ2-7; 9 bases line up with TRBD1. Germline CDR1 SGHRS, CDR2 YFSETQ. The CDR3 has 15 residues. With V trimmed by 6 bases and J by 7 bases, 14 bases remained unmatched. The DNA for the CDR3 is TGCGCCAGCACACTGGACGGGACAGGGCTTGGTGAGCAGTACTTC. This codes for CASTLDGTGLGEQYF.

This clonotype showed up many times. CDR3 sequence (DNA): TGTGCCAGCAGCCAAGAAGAAAACTATGGCTACACCTTC. Translation: CASSQEENYGYTF. The J gene is TRBJ1-2, the V gene TRBV4-2; D ambiguous. Per the germline V gene, CDR1 is LGHNA and CDR2 is YNFKEQ. There are 13 residues in the CDR3. V gave up 0 bases and J gave up 2 bases, with 4 bases separating them.

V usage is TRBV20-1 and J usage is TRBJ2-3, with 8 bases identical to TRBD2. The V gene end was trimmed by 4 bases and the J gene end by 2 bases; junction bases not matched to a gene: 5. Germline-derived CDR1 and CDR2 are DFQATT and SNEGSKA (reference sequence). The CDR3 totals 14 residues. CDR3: CSATRTSSTDTQYF. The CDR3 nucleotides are TGCAGTGCTACCCGGACTAGCTCCACAGATACGCAGTATTTT.

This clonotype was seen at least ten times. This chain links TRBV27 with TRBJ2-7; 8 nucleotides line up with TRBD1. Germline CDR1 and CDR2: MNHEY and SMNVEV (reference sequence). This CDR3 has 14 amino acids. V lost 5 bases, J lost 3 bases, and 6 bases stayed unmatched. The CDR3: CASSTRTGLYEQYF. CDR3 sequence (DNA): TGTGCCAGCAGTACACGGACAGGGCTCTACGAGCAGTACTTC.

In DNA form, the CDR3 reads TGTGCCAGCAGGACGATCGGGACTGCGGCCTACGAGCAGTACTTC. It yields the protein CASRTIGTAAYEQYF. The genes are TRBV6-5 and TRBJ2-7; perhaps TRBD2 as D (6 bases). There are 15 residues in the CDR3. The germline V gene has CDR1 MNHEY and CDR2 SVGAGI. V shed 6 bases and J shed 2 bases, with 17 bases lying between them.

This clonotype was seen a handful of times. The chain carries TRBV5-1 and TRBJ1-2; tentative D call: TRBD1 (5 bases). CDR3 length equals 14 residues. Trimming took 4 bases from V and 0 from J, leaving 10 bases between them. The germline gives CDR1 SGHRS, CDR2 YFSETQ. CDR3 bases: TGCGCCAGCAGCCCGGGACGGCCTAACTATGGCTACACCTTC. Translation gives CASSPGRPNYGYTF.

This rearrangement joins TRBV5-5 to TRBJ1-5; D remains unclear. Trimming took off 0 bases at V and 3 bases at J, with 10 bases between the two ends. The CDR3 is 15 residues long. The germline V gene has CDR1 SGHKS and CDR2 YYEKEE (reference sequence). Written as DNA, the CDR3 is TGTGCCAGCAGCTTGGGCAGCAACGACAATCAGCCCCAGCATTTT. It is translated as CASSLGSNDNQPQHF.

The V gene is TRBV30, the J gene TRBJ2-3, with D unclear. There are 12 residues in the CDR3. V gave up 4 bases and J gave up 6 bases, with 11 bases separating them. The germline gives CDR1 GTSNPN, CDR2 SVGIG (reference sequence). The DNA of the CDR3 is TGTGCCTGGACCATTTTGGTTGATACGCAGTATTTT. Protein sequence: CAWTILVDTQYF.